This T cell receptor beta chain was identified during a study of cytomegalovirus exposure and HLA in healthy donors. Study-level points and caveats: The study put 150 to 200 TCR beta chains on its list as cytomegalovirus-associated. Most observed TCR sequences were rare, whereas some public TCRs were detected in many donors.

Healthy donors of bone marrow made up the group. Looked up from germline, CDR1 is GTSNPN and CDR2 is SVGIG (reference sequence). CDR3 size: 13 residues. V gave up 3 bases and J gave up 6 bases; unmatched junction bases: 4. A word on this clone: Its antigen is not identified.

PCR involved 60 Vbeta and 13 Jbeta primers. Libraries were prepared by immunoSEQ multiplex PCR; TCRdb keeps only in-frame clonotypes and omits some of them. Of roughly 230,000 clones listed, around 83% were seen once; the top ten hold about 0.25%. The clonotype was recovered from a girl between 2 and 10 years old in good health and CMV-seronegative. The chain recombines TRBV30 with TRBJ1-5; 8 bases are shared with TRBD1. Specimen: PBMCs. DNA for the CDR3: TGTGCCTGGAGAGGACAGGGAGGTCAGCCCCAGCATTTT. Its translation is CAWRGQGGQPQHF.